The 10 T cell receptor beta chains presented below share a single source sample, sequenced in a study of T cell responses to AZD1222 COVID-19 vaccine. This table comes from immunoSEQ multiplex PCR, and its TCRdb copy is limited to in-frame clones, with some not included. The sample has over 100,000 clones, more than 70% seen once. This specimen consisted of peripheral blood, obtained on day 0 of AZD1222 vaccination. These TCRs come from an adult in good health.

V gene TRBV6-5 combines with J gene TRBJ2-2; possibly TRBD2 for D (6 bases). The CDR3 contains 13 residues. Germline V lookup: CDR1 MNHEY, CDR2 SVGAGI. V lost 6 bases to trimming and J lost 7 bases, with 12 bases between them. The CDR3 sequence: CASSLAVVGELFF. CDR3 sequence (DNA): TGTGCCAGCAGCTTAGCGGTGGTCGGGGAGCTGTTTTTT.

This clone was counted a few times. CDR3 loop: CASSSLLHSTDTQYF. The CDR3 DNA is TGTGCCAGCAGCTCTCTCCTTCATAGCACAGATACGCAGTATTTT. This rearrangement joins TRBV5-5 to TRBJ2-3; D remains ambiguous. Trimming stripped 3 bases from V and 0 bases from J, with 11 bases between. The CDR3 contains 15 residues. CDR1 is SGHKS and CDR2 is YYEKEE in the germline V gene (reference sequence).

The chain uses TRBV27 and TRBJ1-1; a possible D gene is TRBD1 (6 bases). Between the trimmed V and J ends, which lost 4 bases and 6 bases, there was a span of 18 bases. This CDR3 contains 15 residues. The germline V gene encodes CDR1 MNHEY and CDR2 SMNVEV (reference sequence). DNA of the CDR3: TGTGCCAGCAGTTCGCAACAGGGACGGGCCTCTGAAGCTTTCTTT. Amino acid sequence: CASSSQQGRASEAFF.

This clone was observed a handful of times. CDR3 sequence: CASSPGANYGYTF. The CDR3 DNA is TGTGCCAGCAGCCCAGGGGCTAACTATGGCTACACCTTC. The chain carries TRBV5-6 and TRBJ1-2; D may be TRBD1 (6 bases). Deletions cut 4 bases from V and 0 bases from J, with 7 bases between. This CDR3 comprises 13 residues. From germline, CDR1 is SGHDT and CDR2 YYEEEE.

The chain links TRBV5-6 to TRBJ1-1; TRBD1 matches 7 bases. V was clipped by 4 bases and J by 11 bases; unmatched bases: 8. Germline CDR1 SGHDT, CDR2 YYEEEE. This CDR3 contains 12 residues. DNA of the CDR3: TGTGCCAGCAGCCCAAGACAGGGATCGGCTTTCTTT. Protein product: CASSPRQGSAFF. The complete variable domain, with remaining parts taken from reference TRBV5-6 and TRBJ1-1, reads DAGVTQSPTHLIKTRGQQVTLRCSPKSGHDTVSWYQQALGQGPQFIFQYYEEEERQRGNFPDRFSGHQFPNYSSELNVNALLLGDSALYLCASSPRQGSAFFGQGTRLTVV.

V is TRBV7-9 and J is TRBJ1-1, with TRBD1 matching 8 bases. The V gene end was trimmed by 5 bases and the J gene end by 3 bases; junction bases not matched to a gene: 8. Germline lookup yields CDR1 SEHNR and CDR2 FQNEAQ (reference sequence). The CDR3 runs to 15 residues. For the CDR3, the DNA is TGTGCCAGCAGCACTCACGGACAGGGCTACACTGAAGCTTTCTTT. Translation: CASSTHGQGYTEAFF.

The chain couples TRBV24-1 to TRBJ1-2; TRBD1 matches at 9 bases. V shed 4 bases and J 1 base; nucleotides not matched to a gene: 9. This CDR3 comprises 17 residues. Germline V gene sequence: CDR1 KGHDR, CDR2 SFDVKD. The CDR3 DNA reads TGTGCCACCAGTGACCGTCGGGACAGGGAGGGTAACTATGGCTACACCTTC. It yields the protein CATSDRRDREGNYGYTF.

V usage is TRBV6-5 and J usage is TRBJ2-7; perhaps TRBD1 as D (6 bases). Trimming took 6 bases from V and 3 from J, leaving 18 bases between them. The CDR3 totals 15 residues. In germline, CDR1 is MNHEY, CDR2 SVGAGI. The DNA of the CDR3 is TGTGCCAGCAGACCAAGACAGGATCGAGGCTACGAGCAGTACTTC. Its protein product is CASRPRQDRGYEQYF.

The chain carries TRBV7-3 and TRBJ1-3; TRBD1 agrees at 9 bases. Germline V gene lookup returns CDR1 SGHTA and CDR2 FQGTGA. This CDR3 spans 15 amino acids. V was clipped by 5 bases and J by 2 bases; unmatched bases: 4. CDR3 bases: TGTGCCAGCAGCACCGGGACAGGGACTGGAAACACCATATATTTT. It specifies CASSTGTGTGNTIYF.

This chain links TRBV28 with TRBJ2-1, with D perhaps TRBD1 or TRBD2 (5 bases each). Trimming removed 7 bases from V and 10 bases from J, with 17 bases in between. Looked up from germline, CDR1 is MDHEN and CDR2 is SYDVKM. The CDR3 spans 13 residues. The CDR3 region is CASMTMGVREQFF. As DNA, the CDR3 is TGTGCCAGCATGACCATGGGGGTCAGGGAGCAGTTCTTC.